This T cell receptor beta chain was sequenced during a study of early T cells in non-severe SARS-CoV-2 infection. Study summary: Sequencing input comprised bulk RNA from unsorted whole blood; chain pairing was not available.

There are 15 residues in the CDR3. Germline CDR1 SGHRS, CDR2 YFSETQ. V lost 5 bases and J lost 0, with 14 bases in between. This clonotype was found a few times. The TCR library protocol attached unique molecular identifiers to the individual cDNA molecules. TCRdb itself ran the 5' RACE reads through MiXCR, one entry per CDR3 protein. Of roughly 50,000 distinct CDR3 sequences listed, approximately 8.4% are singletons. The rearrangement joins TRBV5-1 to TRBJ1-1; D is unclear. This clonotype was obtained from an adult who was a healthcare worker with PCR-confirmed SARS-CoV-2 infection or an uninfected control (not recorded which). The sample consisted of whole blood. In DNA form, the CDR3 reads TGCGCCAGCAGTTACAGTCGCCTCATGAACACTGAAGCTTTCTTT. It yields the protein CASSYSRLMNTEAFF.